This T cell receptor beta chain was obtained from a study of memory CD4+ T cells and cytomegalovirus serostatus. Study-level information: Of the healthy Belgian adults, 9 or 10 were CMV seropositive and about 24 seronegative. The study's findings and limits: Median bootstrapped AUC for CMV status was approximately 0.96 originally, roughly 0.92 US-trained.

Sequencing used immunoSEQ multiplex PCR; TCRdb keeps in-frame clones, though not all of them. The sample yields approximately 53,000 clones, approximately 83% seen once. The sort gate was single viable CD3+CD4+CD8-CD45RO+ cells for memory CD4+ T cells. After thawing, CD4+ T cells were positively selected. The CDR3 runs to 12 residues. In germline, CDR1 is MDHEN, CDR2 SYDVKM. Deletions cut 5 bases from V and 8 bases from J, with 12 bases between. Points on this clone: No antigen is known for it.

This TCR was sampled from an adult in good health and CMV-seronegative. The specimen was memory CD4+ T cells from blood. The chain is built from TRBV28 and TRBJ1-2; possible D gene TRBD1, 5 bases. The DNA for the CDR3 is TGTGCCAGCAGTCGACAGTTGAGGGGCTACACCTTC. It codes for CASSRQLRGYTF.